Sequencing of this TCR beta chain was carried out in a study of blood T cell repertoires in COVID-19. Across the study: COVID-19 samples from acute and convalescent phases originated in the United States, Italy and Spain. PBMCs, B-cell-depleted T cells, or T cells were the source of the cDNA or gDNA that made up the material.

Methods used by the authors: How many nucleated cells were present was estimated from reference gene primer amplification. Only in-frame clones appear in the TCRdb table, and some are missing; sequencing was by immunoSEQ multiplex PCR. V and J calls and clone size follow that table, whereas D and trimming were derived from the DNA. The repertoire has 300,000 or so clones, more than 75% of them found once; the top ten carry approximately 1.5%. This TCR was recovered from a woman aged 40 to 50 who had recovered from COVID-19. The specimen was peripheral blood.

CDR3 loop: CASSYYASSVYTF. In DNA, the CDR3 is TGTGCCAGCAGTTACTATGCTAGTAGTGTCTACACCTTC. The chain links TRBV6-6 to TRBJ1-2, with D uncertain. The germline V gene encodes CDR1 MNHNY and CDR2 SVGAGI (reference sequence). The CDR3 covers 13 residues. Deletions cut 1 base from V and 10 bases from J, with 13 bases between.